This note documents a single T cell receptor (beta chain) sequence. Its antigen is unknown. These data are taken from a study of PD-1 blockade in classical Hodgkin lymphoma. General observations from the study: Prior therapy or disease activity may underlie the repertoire differences, whose causes remain undefined. Before treatment, TCR diversity in newly diagnosed patients was reportedly lower than in healthy donors.

CDR3 length: 15 amino acids. The V gene's germline CDR1 is SGDLS and CDR2 YYNGEE. With 3 bases clipped from V and 4 bases from J, the junction kept 9 bases outside the gene matches. Time point noted: newly diagnosed, previously untreated cHL patient sample. Magnetic negative selection of thawed PBMCs was the method by which CD4+ T cells were purified. Newly diagnosed, untreated classical Hodgkin lymphoma PBMCs provided comparison. Clones were read by immunoSEQ multiplex PCR, and TCRdb kept only the in-frame ones, dropping some. The sample has some 23,000 clones, about 89% seen once; the top ten hold 0.5% to 0.6%.

This receptor was identified in a human donor with classical Hodgkin lymphoma. Input material: CD4+ T cells from blood. The genes are TRBV9 and TRBJ2-7; 8 nucleotides agree with TRBD1. CDR3 loop: CASSGEQGVFYEQYF. The CDR3 region has the DNA TGTGCCAGCAGCGGAGAACAGGGGGTCTTTTACGAGCAGTACTTC.